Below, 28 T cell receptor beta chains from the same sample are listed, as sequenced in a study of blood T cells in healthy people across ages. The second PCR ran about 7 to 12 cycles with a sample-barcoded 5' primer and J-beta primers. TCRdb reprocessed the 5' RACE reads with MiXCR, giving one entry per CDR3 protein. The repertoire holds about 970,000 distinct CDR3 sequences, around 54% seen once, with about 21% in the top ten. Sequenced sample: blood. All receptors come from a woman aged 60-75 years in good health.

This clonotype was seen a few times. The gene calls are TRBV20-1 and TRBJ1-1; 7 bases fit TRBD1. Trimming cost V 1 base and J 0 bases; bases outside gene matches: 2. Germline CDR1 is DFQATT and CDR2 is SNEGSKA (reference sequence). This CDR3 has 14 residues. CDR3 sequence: CSARATGLNTEAFF. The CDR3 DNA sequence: TGCAGTGCTAGAGCGACAGGGTTGAACACTGAAGCTTTCTTT.

CDR3 in amino acids: CASSQDRASPGGYTF. The CDR3 DNA sequence: TGTGCCAGCAGCCAGGACAGGGCCAGCCCTGGTGGCTACACCTTC. This sequence joins TRBV4-2 and TRBJ1-2; TRBD1 matches at 8 bases. The CDR3 sequence is 15 residues long. The trim removed 3 bases at V and 7 bases at J, leaving 10 bases unmatched. Germline loops: CDR1 LGHNA, CDR2 YNFKEQ.

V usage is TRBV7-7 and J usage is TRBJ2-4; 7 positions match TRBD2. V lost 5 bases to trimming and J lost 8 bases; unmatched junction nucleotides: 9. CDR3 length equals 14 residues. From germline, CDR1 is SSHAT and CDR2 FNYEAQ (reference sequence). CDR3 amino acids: CASSVVGGRDIQYF. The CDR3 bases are TGTGCCAGCAGCGTAGTGGGCGGGAGAGACATTCAGTACTTC.

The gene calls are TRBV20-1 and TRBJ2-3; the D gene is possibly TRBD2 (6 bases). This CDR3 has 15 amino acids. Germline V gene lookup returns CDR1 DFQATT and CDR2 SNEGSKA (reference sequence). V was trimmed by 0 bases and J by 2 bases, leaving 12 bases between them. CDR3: CSARDRGLNTDTQYF. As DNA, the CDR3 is TGCAGTGCTAGAGATCGGGGACTCAACACAGATACGCAGTATTTT.

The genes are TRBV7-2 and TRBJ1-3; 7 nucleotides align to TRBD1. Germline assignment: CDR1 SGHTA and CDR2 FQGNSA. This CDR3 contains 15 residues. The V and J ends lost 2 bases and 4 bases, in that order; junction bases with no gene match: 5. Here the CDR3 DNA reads TGTGCCAGCAGCTTAAACGGGGACAGCGGAAACACCATATATTTT. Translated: CASSLNGDSGNTIYF.

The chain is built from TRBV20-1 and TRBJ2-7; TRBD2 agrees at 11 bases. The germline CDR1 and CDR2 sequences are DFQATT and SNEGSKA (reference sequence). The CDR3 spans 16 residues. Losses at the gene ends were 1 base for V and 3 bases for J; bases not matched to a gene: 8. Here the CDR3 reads CSARGDRLAGYYEQYF. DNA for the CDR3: TGCAGTGCTAGAGGTGACCGACTAGCGGGGTACTACGAGCAGTACTTC.

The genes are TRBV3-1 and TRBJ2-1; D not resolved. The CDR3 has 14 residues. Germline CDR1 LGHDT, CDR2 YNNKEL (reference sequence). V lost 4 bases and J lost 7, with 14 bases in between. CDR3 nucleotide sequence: TGTGCCAGCAGCCCATCCTTCCCGGAAAATGAGCAGTTCTTC. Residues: CASSPSFPENEQFF.

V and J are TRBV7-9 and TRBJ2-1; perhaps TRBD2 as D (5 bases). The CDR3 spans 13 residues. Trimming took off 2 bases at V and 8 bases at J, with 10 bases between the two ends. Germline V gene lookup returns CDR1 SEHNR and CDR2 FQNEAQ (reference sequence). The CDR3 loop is CASSLISGDEQFF. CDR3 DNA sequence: TGTGCCAGCAGCTTAATCTCCGGGGATGAGCAGTTCTTC.

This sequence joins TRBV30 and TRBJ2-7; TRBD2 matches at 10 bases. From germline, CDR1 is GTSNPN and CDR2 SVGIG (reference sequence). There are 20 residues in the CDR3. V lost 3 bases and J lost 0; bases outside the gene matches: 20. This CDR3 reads CAWSHVGSGSGRSSSYEQYF. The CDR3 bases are TGTGCCTGGAGCCACGTCGGGTCAGGTAGCGGGAGGTCGAGCTCCTACGAGCAGTACTTC.

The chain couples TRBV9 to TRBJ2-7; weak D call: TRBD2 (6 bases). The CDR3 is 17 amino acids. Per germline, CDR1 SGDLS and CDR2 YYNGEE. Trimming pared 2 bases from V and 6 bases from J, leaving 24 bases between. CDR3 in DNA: TGTGCCAGCAGCGTTTCGTGGGGCGCGTCTCGGGAGCGCGAGCAGTACTTC. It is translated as CASSVSWGASREREQYF. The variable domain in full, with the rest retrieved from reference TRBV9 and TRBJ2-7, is DSGVTQTPKHLITATGQRVTLRCSPRSGDLSVYWYQQSLDQGLQFLIQYYNGEERAKGNILERFSAQQFPDLHSELNLSSLELGDSALYFCASSVSWGASREREQYFGPGTRLTVT.

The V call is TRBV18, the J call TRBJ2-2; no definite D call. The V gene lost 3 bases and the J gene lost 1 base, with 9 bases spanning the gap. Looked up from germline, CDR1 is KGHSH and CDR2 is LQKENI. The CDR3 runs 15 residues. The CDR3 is CASSPVTGNTGELFF. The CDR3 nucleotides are TGTGCCAGCTCACCGGTAACGGGGAACACCGGGGAGCTGTTTTTT.

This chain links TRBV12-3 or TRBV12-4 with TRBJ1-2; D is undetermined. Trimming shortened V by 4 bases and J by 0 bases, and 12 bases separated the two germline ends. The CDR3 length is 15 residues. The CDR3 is CASSSLGVTNYGYTF. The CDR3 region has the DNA TGTGCCAGCAGTTCCTTGGGAGTCACTAACTATGGCTACACCTTC.

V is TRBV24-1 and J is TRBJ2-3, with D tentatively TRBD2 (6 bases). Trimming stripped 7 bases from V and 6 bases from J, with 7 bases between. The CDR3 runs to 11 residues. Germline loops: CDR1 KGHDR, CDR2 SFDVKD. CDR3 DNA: TGTGCCACCAGCGGGGGTGATACGCAGTATTTT. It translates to CATSGGDTQYF.

This chain's CDR3 is CSVGGSENYEQYF. CDR3 in DNA: TGCAGCGTTGGAGGGTCTGAAAACTACGAGCAGTACTTC. V and J are TRBV29-1 and TRBJ2-7; the D gene is possibly TRBD2 (5 bases). CDR1 SQVTM and CDR2 ANQGSEA come from the germline V gene. The length of the CDR3 is 13 residues. Trimming left V 4 bases short and J 3 bases short, with 13 bases between.

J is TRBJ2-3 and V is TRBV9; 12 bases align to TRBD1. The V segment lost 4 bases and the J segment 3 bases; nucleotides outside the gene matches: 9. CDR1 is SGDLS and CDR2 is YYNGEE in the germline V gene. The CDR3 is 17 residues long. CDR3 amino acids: CASSPWGTGGATDTQYF. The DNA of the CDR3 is TGTGCCAGCAGCCCGTGGGGGACAGGGGGCGCAACAGATACGCAGTATTTT.

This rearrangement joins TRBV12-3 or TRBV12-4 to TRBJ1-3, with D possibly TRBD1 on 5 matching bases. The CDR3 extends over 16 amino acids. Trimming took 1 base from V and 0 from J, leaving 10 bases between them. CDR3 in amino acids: CASSLGWGGSGNTIYF. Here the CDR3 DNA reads TGTGCCAGCAGTTTAGGCTGGGGGGGCTCTGGAAACACCATATATTTT.

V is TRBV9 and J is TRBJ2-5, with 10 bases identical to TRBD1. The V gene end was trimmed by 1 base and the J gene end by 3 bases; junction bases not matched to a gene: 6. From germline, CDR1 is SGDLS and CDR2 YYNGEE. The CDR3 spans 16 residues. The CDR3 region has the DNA TGTGCCAGCAGCGTATTCTCCGGGACAGGGGAAGAGACCCAGTACTTC. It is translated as CASSVFSGTGEETQYF.

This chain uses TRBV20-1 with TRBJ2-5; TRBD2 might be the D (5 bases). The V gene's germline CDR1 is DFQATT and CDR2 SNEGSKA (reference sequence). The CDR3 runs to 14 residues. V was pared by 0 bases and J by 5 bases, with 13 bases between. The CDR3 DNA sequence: TGCAGTGCTAGAGATCGAGGGTATCTGGAGACCCAGTACTTC. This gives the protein CSARDRGYLETQYF.

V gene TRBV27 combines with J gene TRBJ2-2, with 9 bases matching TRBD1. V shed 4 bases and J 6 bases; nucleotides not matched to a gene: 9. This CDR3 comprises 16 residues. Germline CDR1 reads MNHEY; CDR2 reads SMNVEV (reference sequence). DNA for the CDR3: TGTGCCAGCAGTTCCTGGACAGGGGCGGAAGCCGGGGAGCTGTTTTTT. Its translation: CASSSWTGAEAGELFF.

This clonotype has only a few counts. The CDR3 region is CASNLGANEKLFF. CDR3 DNA: TGTGCCAGCAACCTTGGAGCGAATGAAAAACTGTTTTTT. The V gene is TRBV11-2, the J gene TRBJ1-4; no firm D call. Germline CDR1 SGHAT, CDR2 FQNNGV. Trimming stripped 7 bases from V and 5 bases from J, with 11 bases between. The CDR3 is 13 amino acids.

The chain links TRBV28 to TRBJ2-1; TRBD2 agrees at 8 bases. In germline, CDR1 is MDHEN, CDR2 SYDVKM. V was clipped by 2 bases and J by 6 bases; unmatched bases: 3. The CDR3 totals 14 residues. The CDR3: CASSLVAGLNEQFF. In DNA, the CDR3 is TGTGCCAGCAGTTTAGTAGCGGGACTCAATGAGCAGTTCTTC.

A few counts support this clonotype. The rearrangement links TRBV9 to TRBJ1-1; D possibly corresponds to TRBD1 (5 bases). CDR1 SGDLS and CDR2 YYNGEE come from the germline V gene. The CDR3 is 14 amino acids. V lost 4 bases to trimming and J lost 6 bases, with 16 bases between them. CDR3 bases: TGTGCCAGCAGCCTTACGGGGGATCTGGCTGAAGCTTTCTTT. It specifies CASSLTGDLAEAFF.

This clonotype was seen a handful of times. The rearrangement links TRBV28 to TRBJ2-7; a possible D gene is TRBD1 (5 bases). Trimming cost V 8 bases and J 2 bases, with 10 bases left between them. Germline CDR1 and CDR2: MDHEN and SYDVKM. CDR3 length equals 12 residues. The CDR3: CASHRNTYEQYF. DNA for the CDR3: TGTGCCAGCCACAGGAATACCTACGAGCAGTACTTC.

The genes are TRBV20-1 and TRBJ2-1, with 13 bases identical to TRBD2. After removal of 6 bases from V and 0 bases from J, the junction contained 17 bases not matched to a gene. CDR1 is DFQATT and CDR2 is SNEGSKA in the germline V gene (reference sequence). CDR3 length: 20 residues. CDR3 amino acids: CSANRDNRLAGGYSYNEQFF. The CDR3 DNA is TGCAGTGCAAACCGGGACAACCGACTAGCGGGGGGTTACTCCTACAATGAGCAGTTCTTC.

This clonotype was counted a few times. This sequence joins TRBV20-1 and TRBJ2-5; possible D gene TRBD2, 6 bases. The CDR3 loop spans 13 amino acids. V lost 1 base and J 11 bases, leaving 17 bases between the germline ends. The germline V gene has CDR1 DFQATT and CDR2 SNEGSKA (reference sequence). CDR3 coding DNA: TGCAGTGCTAGAGTCGTTGTGCGGGGTGAGCAGTACTTC. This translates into CSARVVVRGEQYF.

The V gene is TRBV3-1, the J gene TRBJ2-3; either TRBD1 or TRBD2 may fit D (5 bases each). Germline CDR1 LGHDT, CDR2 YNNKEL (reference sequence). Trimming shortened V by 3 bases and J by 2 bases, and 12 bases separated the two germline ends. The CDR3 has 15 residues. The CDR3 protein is CASSHGTTITDTQYF. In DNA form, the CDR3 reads TGTGCCAGCAGCCACGGGACGACTATCACAGATACGCAGTATTTT.

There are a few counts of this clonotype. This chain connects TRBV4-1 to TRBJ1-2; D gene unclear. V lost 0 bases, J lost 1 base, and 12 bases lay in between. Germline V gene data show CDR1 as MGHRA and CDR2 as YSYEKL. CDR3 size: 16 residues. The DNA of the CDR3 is TGCGCCAGCAGCCAAGAAAGGCGTTCTTTTAACTATGGCTACACCTTC. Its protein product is CASSQERRSFNYGYTF.

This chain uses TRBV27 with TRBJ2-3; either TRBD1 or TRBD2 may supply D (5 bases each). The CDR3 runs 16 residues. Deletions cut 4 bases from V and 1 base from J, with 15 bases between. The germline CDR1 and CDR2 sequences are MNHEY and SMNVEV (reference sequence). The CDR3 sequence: CASSSPHGGGTDTQYF. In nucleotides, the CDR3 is TGTGCCAGCAGTTCTCCCCATGGGGGAGGCACAGATACGCAGTATTTT.